This TCR beta chain was recovered during a study of cytomegalovirus exposure and HLA in healthy donors. Findings and caveats of the study: Based on reports, TCR beta sequences accurately predicted HLA-A and HLA-B alleles for most subjects. A later analysis showed TCR association rates differing by HLA locus, peaking at DRB1 and lowest at HLA-C. Analysis performed later found 16,951 TCR beta sequences associated with HLA alleles at 0.05 false discovery rate.

The study ran its PCR with 60 Vbeta and 13 Jbeta primers. Clones were sequenced by immunoSEQ multiplex PCR, and TCRdb holds only the in-frame ones, with some missing. The sample contains about 90,000 clones, roughly 74% of which appear only once. Notes on this clone: Antigen unknown.

The sequence derives from a woman younger than 35 in good health and CMV-seropositive. The sample was PBMCs.

CDR3 sequence: CATSRRDRGSYEQYF. The CDR3 DNA reads TGTGCCACCAGCAGAAGGGACAGGGGCTCCTACGAGCAGTACTTC. V usage is TRBV15 and J usage is TRBJ2-7; 10 nucleotides agree with TRBD1. The CDR3 extends over 15 amino acids. Trimming took 2 bases from V and 0 from J; bases not matched to a gene: 1. Looked up from germline, CDR1 is LNHNV and CDR2 is YYDKDF (reference sequence).